These 13 T cell receptor beta chains came from one sample sequenced in a study of T cell responses to AZD1222 COVID-19 vaccine. The table came from immunoSEQ multiplex PCR; TCRdb's copy has only in-frame clones and leaves some out. The data hold over 150,000 clones, with approximately 88% observed a single time. This sample comprised peripheral blood, obtained 28 days after the second AZD1222 dose. These receptors were taken from an adult who received the AZD1222 COVID-19 vaccine.

The V and J genes are TRBV12-3 or TRBV12-4 and TRBJ2-5; possibly TRBD1 for D (6 bases). Trimming shortened V by 6 bases and J by 4 bases, and 9 bases separated the two germline ends. This CDR3 contains 12 residues. The CDR3 DNA is TGTGCCAGCAGGGACAGCGGAGAGACCCAGTACTTC. Its translation is CASRDSGETQYF.

The gene calls are TRBV5-4 and TRBJ2-5, with a tentative D call TRBD1 (5 bases). The V end lost 3 bases, the J end lost 4 bases, and 10 bases lay between the germline ends. Germline values: CDR1 SGHNT, CDR2 YYREEE (reference sequence). This CDR3 comprises 13 residues. The CDR3: CASSSDGAETQYF. The CDR3 DNA follows: TGTGCCAGCAGCTCCGATGGGGCAGAGACCCAGTACTTC.

The chain combines TRBV5-1 with TRBJ2-6, with D possibly TRBD1 on 6 matching bases. The CDR3 loop spans 14 amino acids. In germline, CDR1 is SGHRS, CDR2 YFSETQ. With 4 bases removed from V and 13 bases from J, the gap between germline ends came to 18 bases. CDR3 residues: CASSPRQERVVLTF. The CDR3 nucleotides read TGCGCCAGCAGCCCGAGACAGGAACGGGTTGTCCTGACTTTC.

V and J are TRBV6-5 and TRBJ2-2; D is unclear. The CDR3 spans 13 residues. Germline V lookup: CDR1 MNHEY, CDR2 SVGAGI. V was pared by 0 bases and J by 9 bases, with 8 bases between. This chain's CDR3 is CASSYSLGRELFF. The CDR3 DNA reads TGTGCCAGCAGTTACTCTTTAGGTCGGGAGCTGTTTTTT.

The CDR3, as DNA: TGTGCCAGCAGCTTAGACAGAGGGAACACTGAAGCTTTCTTT. Its protein is CASSLDRGNTEAFF. This chain connects TRBV7-2 to TRBJ1-1, with D hard to call. Trimming stripped 1 base from V and 1 base from J, with 7 bases between. The CDR3 spans 14 residues. Germline-derived CDR1 and CDR2 are SGHTA and FQGNSA. The full variable domain, in which reference TRBV7-2 and TRBJ1-1 provide the parts outside the CDR3, is GAGVSQSPSNKVTEKGKDVELRCDPISGHTALYWYRQSLGQGLEFLIYFQGNSAPDKSGLPSDRFSAERTGGSVSTLTIQRTQQEDSAVYLCASSLDRGNTEAFFGQGTRLTVV.

V is TRBV9 and J is TRBJ1-2; 9 positions agree with TRBD1. The V gene end was trimmed by 4 bases and the J gene end by 5 bases; junction bases not matched to a gene: 9. This CDR3 contains 15 residues. Germline V CDR1 and CDR2: SGDLS, YYNGEE. Here the CDR3 DNA reads TGTGCCAGCAGCAAAGGGGGACAGGGACAATATGGCTACACCTTC. Protein product: CASSKGGQGQYGYTF.

The chain uses TRBV5-8 and TRBJ2-1; D is unresolved. CDR3 size: 15 residues. Trimming left V 2 bases short and J 0 bases short, with 9 bases between. CDR1 and CDR2 from the germline V gene are SGHTS and YDEGEE. The CDR3 sequence is CASSFDWPSYNEQFF. CDR3 sequence (DNA): TGTGCCAGCAGCTTCGACTGGCCCTCCTACAATGAGCAGTTCTTC. Combining the CDR3 with reference TRBV5-8 and TRBJ2-1 gives the whole variable domain EAGVTQSPTHLIKTRGQQATLRCSPISGHTSVYWYQQALGLGLQFLLWYDEGEERNRGNFPPRFSGRQFPNYSSELNVNALELEDSALYLCASSFDWPSYNEQFFGPGTRLTVL.

The V and J genes are TRBV4-3 and TRBJ1-2; D call uncertain. This CDR3 has 13 residues. The V gene lost 4 bases and the J gene lost 2 bases, with 8 bases spanning the gap. CDR1 and CDR2 (germline): LGHNA, YSLEER. The CDR3 sequence: CASSPRGNYGYTF. CDR3 sequence (DNA): TGCGCCAGCAGCCCGCGCGGAAACTATGGCTACACCTTC.

The chain carries TRBV5-1 and TRBJ2-1; TRBD2 matches at 13 bases. The CDR3 runs 16 residues. J lost 4 bases, V lost 4 bases, and 5 bases had no gene match. Germline V lookup: CDR1 SGHRS, CDR2 YFSETQ. CDR3 protein: CASSPLLAGGYNEQFF. In nucleotides, the CDR3 is TGCGCCAGCAGCCCGTTACTAGCGGGGGGGTACAATGAGCAGTTCTTC. The entire variable domain, with the rest obtained from reference TRBV5-1 and TRBJ2-1, is as follows: KAGVTQTPRYLIKTRGQQVTLSCSPISGHRSVSWYQQTPGQGLQFLFEYFSETQRNKGNFPGRFSGRQFSNSRSEMNVSTLELGDSALYLCASSPLLAGGYNEQFFGPGTRLTVL.

This clone was detected a few times. This sequence joins TRBV19 and TRBJ1-2; D call uncertain. Germline V lookup: CDR1 LNHDA, CDR2 SQIVND (reference sequence). Trimming took 7 bases from V and 4 from J, leaving 16 bases between them. This CDR3 is 14 amino acids long. This chain's CDR3 is CASMSEGGSYGYTF. CDR3 nucleotides: TGTGCCAGTATGAGCGAGGGAGGTAGCTATGGCTACACCTTC.

The rearrangement joins TRBV9 to TRBJ2-7; either TRBD1 or TRBD2 may supply D (5 bases each). The CDR3 length is 15 residues. V was pared by 4 bases and J by 1 base, with 15 bases between. The germline V gene has CDR1 SGDLS and CDR2 YYNGEE. CDR3 nucleotides: TGTGCCAGCAGCAGAGGGACCGGAGGATCCTACGAGCAGTACTTC. It translates to CASSRGTGGSYEQYF.

The chain joins TRBV3-1 (or the pseudogene TRBV3-2) to TRBJ2-7; tentative D call: TRBD1 (6 bases). V was trimmed by 0 bases and J by 4 bases, leaving 10 bases between them. The germline CDR1 and CDR2 sequences are LGHDT and YNNKEL (reference sequence). The CDR3 extends over 14 amino acids. CDR3 in DNA: TGTGCCAGCAGCCAAGACTTAGGGGGATACGAGCAGTACTTC. It encodes CASSQDLGGYEQYF.

The chain carries TRBV5-1 and TRBJ2-7; D call uncertain. The CDR3 sequence is 14 residues long. CDR1 SGHRS and CDR2 YFSETQ come from the germline V gene. Trimming left V 0 bases short and J 1 base short, with 8 bases between. The CDR3 spells CASSLAPESYEQYF. The CDR3 coding sequence is TGCGCCAGCAGCTTGGCCCCGGAATCCTACGAGCAGTACTTC.